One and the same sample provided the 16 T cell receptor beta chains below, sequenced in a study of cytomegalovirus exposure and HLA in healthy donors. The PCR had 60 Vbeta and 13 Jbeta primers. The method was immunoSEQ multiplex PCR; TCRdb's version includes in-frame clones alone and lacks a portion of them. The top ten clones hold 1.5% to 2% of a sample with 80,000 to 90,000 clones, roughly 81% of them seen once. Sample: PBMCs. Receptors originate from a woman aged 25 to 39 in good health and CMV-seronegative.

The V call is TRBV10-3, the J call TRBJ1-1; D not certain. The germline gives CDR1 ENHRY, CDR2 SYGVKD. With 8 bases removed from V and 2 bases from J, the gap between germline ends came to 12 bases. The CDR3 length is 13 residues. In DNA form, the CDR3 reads TGTGCCATCGGGCCCCTGGGTAACACTGAAGCTTTCTTT. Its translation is CAIGPLGNTEAFF.

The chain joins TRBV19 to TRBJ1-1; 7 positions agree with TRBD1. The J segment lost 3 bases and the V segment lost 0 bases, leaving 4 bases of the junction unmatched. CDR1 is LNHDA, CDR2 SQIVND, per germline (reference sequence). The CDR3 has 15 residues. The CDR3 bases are TGTGCCAGTAGTATAGAGACAGGGTTTTACACTGAAGCTTTCTTT. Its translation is CASSIETGFYTEAFF.

The chain's CDR3 is CASSLIRGYEQYF. The CDR3 DNA is TGTGCCAGCAGCCTAATAAGGGGATACGAGCAGTACTTC. The chain couples TRBV7-9 to TRBJ2-7, with D perhaps TRBD1 (5 bases). Germline-derived CDR1 and CDR2 are SEHNR and FQNEAQ (reference sequence). The V end was cut by 5 bases, the J end by 4 bases, with 12 bases between. This CDR3 spans 13 amino acids.

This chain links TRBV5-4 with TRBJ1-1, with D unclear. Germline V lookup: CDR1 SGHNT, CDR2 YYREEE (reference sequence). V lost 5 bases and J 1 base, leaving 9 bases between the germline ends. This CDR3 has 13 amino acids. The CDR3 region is CASSFGPNTEAFF. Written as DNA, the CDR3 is TGTGCCAGCAGTTTTGGCCCGAACACTGAAGCTTTCTTT.

The CDR3 region is CSASSGTTYNEQFF. CDR3 sequence (DNA): TGCAGCGCTTCCTCCGGGACTACCTACAATGAGCAGTTCTTC. The rearrangement links TRBV29-1 to TRBJ2-1, with 7 bases identical to TRBD2. Germline CDR1 is SQVTM and CDR2 is ANQGSEA. V lost 7 bases and J lost 2; bases outside the gene matches: 8. The CDR3 consists of 14 residues.

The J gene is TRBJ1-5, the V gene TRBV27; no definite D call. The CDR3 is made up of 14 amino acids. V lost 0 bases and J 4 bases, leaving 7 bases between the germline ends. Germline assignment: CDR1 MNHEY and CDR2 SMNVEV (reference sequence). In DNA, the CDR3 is TGTGCCAGCAGTTTATCGGCGGGGAATCAGCCCCAGCATTTT. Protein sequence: CASSLSAGNQPQHF.

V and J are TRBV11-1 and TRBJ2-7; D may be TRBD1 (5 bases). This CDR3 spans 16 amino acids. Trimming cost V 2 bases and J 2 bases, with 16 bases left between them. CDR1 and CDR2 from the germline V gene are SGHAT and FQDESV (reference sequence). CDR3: CASSLLQGSSTYEQYF. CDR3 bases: TGTGCCAGCAGCTTATTGCAGGGCAGCAGTACCTACGAGCAGTACTTC.

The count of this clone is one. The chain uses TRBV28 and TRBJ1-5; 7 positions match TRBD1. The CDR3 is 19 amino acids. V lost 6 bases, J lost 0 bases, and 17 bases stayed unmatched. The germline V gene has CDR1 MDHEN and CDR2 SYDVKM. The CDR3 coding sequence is TGTGCCAGCAGCCACCCAGGGTACAGGGGATCTTATAGCAATCAGCCCCAGCATTTT. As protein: CASSHPGYRGSYSNQPQHF.

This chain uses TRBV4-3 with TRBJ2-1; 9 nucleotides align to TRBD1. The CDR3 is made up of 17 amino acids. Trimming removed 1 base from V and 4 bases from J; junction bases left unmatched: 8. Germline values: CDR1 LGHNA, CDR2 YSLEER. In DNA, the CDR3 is TGCGCCAGCAGCCAAGCCGGGACAGGGTTCGGGTACAATGAGCAGTTCTTC. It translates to CASSQAGTGFGYNEQFF.

CDR3 residues: CASSIAGQSNEKLFF. CDR3 coding DNA: TGTGCCAGTAGTATAGCGGGACAGTCGAATGAAAAACTGTTTTTT. J is TRBJ1-4 and V is TRBV19; 7 bases fit TRBD1. Germline V CDR1 and CDR2: LNHDA, SQIVND (reference sequence). The CDR3 totals 15 residues. The V gene end was trimmed by 1 base and the J gene end by 5 bases; junction bases not matched to a gene: 4.

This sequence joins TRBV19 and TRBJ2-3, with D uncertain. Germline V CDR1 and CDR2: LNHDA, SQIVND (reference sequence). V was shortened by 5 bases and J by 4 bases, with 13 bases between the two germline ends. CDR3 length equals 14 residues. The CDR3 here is CASSPLRGPDTQYF. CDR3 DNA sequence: TGTGCCAGTAGTCCCCTGCGCGGTCCAGATACGCAGTATTTT.

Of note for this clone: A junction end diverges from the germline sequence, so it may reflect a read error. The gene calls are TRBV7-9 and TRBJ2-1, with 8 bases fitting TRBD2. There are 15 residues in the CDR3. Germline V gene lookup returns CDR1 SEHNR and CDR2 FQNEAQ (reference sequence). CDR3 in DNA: TGTTCCAGCAGCTCCCGGGGACTAGTGGGCAATGAGCAGTTCTTC. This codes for CSSSSRGLVGNEQFF.

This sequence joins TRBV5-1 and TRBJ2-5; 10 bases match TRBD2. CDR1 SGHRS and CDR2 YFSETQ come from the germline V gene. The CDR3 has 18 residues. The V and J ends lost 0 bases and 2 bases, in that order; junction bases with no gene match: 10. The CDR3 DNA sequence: TGCGCCAGCAGCTTGGTGAATCTAGCGGGAGCCAGACAAGAGACCCAGTACTTC. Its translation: CASSLVNLAGARQETQYF.

The CDR3: CASSQDGLQGYGYTF. CDR3 DNA: TGTGCCAGCAGCCAAGATGGACTACAAGGGTATGGCTACACCTTC. The chain couples TRBV14 to TRBJ1-2; D gene uncertain. The germline V gene encodes CDR1 SGHDN and CDR2 FVKESK. V was cut by 0 bases and J by 5 bases, with 13 bases left in between. The CDR3 is 15 residues long.

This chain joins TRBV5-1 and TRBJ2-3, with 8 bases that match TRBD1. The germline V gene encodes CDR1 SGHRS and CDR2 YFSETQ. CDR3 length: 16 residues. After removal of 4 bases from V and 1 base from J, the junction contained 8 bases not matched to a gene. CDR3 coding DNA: TGCGCCAGCAGCCGCCCGGGACAGGCCGGCACAGATACGCAGTATTTT. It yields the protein CASSRPGQAGTDTQYF.

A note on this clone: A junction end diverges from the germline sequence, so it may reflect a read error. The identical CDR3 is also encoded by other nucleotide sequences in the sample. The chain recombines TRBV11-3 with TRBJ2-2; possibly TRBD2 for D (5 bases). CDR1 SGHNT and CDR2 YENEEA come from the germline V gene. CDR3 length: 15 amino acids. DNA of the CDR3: TGTGCCAGCAGTACCACTTCGGGAAGCACCGGAGAGCTGTTTTTT. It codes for CASSTTSGSTGELFF.